This is a list of T cell receptor beta chains from one sample in a study of blood T cells in healthy people across ages. In TCRdb, the 5' RACE reads were re-called with MiXCR into one record per CDR3 protein. The profile shows some 1,500,000 distinct CDR3 sequences, 35% to 45% of them singletons. Input material: blood. These receptors were taken from a woman between 18 and 29 years old in good health. Both conserved end residues are part of each CDR3. A D gene is named only where the DNA matches it firmly. Only some rows state a clone size, as once, few, many or a class for expanded clones.

clone size: few
D gene: TRBD2
J gene: TRBJ2-7
V gene: TRBV9
CDR3 protein: CASSGSEREYREQYF
CDR3 DNA: TGTGCCAGCAGCGGATCTGAGCGGGAGTATAGGGAGCAGTACTTC

clone size: -
D gene: -
J gene: TRBJ2-3
V gene: TRBV4-3
CDR3 protein: CASSQDKVAGRTDTQYF
CDR3 DNA: TGCGCCAGCAGCCAAGATAAGGTCGCCGGCCGCACAGATACGCAGTATTTT

clone size: few
D gene: -
J gene: TRBJ1-5
V gene: TRBV7-2
CDR3 protein: CASSSEVGPNQPQHF
CDR3 DNA: TGTGCCAGCAGCTCAGAGGTTGGGCCCAATCAGCCCCAGCATTTT

clone size: few
D gene: -
J gene: TRBJ2-7
V gene: TRBV12-3/TRBV12-4
CDR3 protein: CASGVVYEQYF
CDR3 DNA: TGTGCCAGTGGAGTCGTCTACGAGCAGTACTTC

clone size: few
D gene: TRBD2
J gene: TRBJ2-1
V gene: TRBV25-1
CDR3 protein: CASSDGATAGVSYNEQFF
CDR3 DNA: TGTGCCAGCAGTGATGGGGCCACAGCGGGAGTTTCCTACAATGAGCAGTTCTTC

clone size: -
D gene: -
J gene: TRBJ2-5
V gene: TRBV20-1
CDR3 protein: CSATGRGETQYF
CDR3 DNA: TGCAGTGCTACGGGGCGGGGAGAGACCCAGTACTTC

clone size: -
D gene: -
J gene: TRBJ2-7
V gene: TRBV6-2/TRBV6-3
CDR3 protein: CASSYSGERTYEQYF
CDR3 DNA: TGTGCCAGCAGTTACTCCGGGGAGAGGACCTACGAGCAGTACTTC

clone size: few
D gene: TRBD1
J gene: TRBJ1-2
V gene: TRBV11-1
CDR3 protein: CASSIDRGGYGYTF
CDR3 DNA: TGTGCCAGCAGCATCGACAGGGGAGGCTATGGCTACACCTTC

clone size: few
D gene: -
J gene: TRBJ2-2
V gene: TRBV6-6
CDR3 protein: CASNRDVGELFF
CDR3 DNA: TGTGCCAGCAACCGGGACGTCGGGGAGCTGTTTTTT

clone size: few
D gene: -
J gene: TRBJ2-3
V gene: TRBV9
CDR3 protein: CASSALAGGSTDTQYF
CDR3 DNA: TGTGCCAGCAGCGCCTTAGCAGGGGGGAGCACAGATACGCAGTATTTT

clone size: -
D gene: TRBD2
J gene: TRBJ2-3
V gene: TRBV20-1
CDR3 protein: CSALGLAARTQYF
CDR3 DNA: TGCAGTGCTTTAGGGCTAGCGGCGCGGACGCAGTATTTT

clone size: few
D gene: -
J gene: TRBJ2-3
V gene: TRBV9
CDR3 protein: CASSYRDTTDTQYF
CDR3 DNA: TGTGCCAGCAGCTACCGGGACACCACAGATACGCAGTATTTT

clone size: -
D gene: -
J gene: TRBJ2-3
V gene: TRBV7-2
CDR3 protein: CASSGRTRARDTQYF
CDR3 DNA: TGTGCCAGCAGCGGGAGGACAAGGGCCAGGGATACGCAGTATTTT

clone size: few
D gene: TRBD2
J gene: TRBJ2-7
V gene: TRBV6-5
CDR3 protein: CASSYSTSGPGEQYF
CDR3 DNA: TGTGCCAGCAGTTACTCGACTAGCGGGCCGGGCGAGCAGTACTTC

clone size: -
D gene: -
J gene: TRBJ2-1
V gene: TRBV9
CDR3 protein: CASSVASHPYNEQFF
CDR3 DNA: TGTGCCAGCAGCGTAGCGTCTCACCCCTACAATGAGCAGTTCTTC

clone size: -
D gene: -
J gene: TRBJ2-3
V gene: TRBV12-3/TRBV12-4
CDR3 protein: CASNPPGHRTDTQYF
CDR3 DNA: TGTGCCAGCAATCCACCGGGACACAGGACAGATACGCAGTATTTT

clone size: -
D gene: -
J gene: TRBJ2-7
V gene: TRBV29-1
CDR3 protein: CSVEAFGGRDYEQYF
CDR3 DNA: TGCAGCGTTGAAGCCTTCGGGGGCAGGGACTACGAGCAGTACTTC

clone size: -
D gene: -
J gene: TRBJ1-2
V gene: TRBV12-3/TRBV12-4
CDR3 protein: CASTRGAGSGYTF
CDR3 DNA: TGTGCCAGCACTAGGGGGGCAGGGAGTGGCTACACCTTC

clone size: -
D gene: -
J gene: TRBJ2-3
V gene: TRBV2
CDR3 protein: CASSEDLPRADTQYF
CDR3 DNA: TGTGCCAGCAGTGAAGACCTTCCGAGGGCAGATACGCAGTATTTT

clone size: few
D gene: -
J gene: TRBJ2-5
V gene: TRBV20-1
CDR3 protein: CSATRVPQTQYF
CDR3 DNA: TGCAGTGCAACCCGGGTTCCCCAAACCCAGTACTTC

clone size: -
D gene: -
J gene: TRBJ1-2
V gene: TRBV5-1
CDR3 protein: CASTLDGPNYGYTF
CDR3 DNA: TGCGCCAGCACCCTCGACGGTCCCAACTATGGCTACACCTTC